This T cell receptor (beta chain) was documented in a study of Graves' ophthalmopathy and Graves' hyperthyroidism (dated by TCRdb to between 2017 and 2018). Some background on the complete study: A patient counted as having stable hyperthyroidism if there was no progression to ophthalmopathy within 18 months of follow-up. After sampling, hyperthyroidism patients received methimazole starting at 30 mg daily, and ophthalmopathy patients received high-dose intravenous methylprednisolone. T-cell repertoires of thyroid tissue and blood were compared in more than five hyperthyroidism patients. The independent validation cohort included 18 to 20 hyperthyroidism patients plus 17 patients who later progressed from hyperthyroidism to ophthalmopathy. The study used TCR beta repertoire signatures to distinguish Graves' ophthalmopathy from Graves' hyperthyroidism and to predict progression to ophthalmopathy. In total, some 140 blood samples were TCR-sequenced: fewer than 50 ophthalmopathy, approximately 80 hyperthyroidism and roughly 17 hyperthyroidism-to-ophthalmopathy patients. To explore V-J signatures that separate ophthalmopathy from hyperthyroidism, a discovery set of fewer than 110 patients was enrolled, consisting of about 45 with ophthalmopathy and about 60 with stable hyperthyroidism. Study-wide findings and limitations: Among expanded thyroid clonotypes with frequency above 0.001, most also showed up in blood, which suggests that blood repertoires may reflect the thyroid immune response. Sample size was not predetermined statistically, and investigators were not blinded to group allocation. In validation, the model predicted ophthalmopathy progression with over 60% sensitivity and approximately 78% specificity; roughly 11 predicted patients were CT-confirmed with GO in a median of about 7.1 months. Ophthalmopathy was separated from stable hyperthyroidism by the 13-signature model with 85% to 90% sensitivity and around 81% specificity in cross-validation and with 80%/75% in the test set.

Hyperthyroidism patients were newly diagnosed, were aged 18 to 65 years, and had a disease duration under 2 months. Patients with other autoimmune diseases, uncontrolled infections, pregnancy or lactation were excluded. Diagnosis was based on clinical symptoms, serum thyroxine, TRAb, thyroid ultrasound and orbital computed tomography. Total RNA was extracted with Trizol reagent and quality-checked on an Agilent 2100 Bioanalyzer. TCR beta CDR3 regions were amplified from RNA transcripts for repertoire sequencing. The first round was an RT-PCR using HTBI primers with the Qiagen OneStep RT-PCR kit, and this first round was followed by a second-round multiplex PCR, then size selection and purification. Libraries were sequenced paired-end with 100 bp reads on an Illumina HiSeq2000. As for how the authors treated the data: SOAPnuke was used to process the reads, removing any read that contained adapters or uncalled bases, had a mean Phred below 15, or lacked an exact match to the constant primer or identifier. COPE v1.2.5 was used to merge high-quality paired reads. Each unique nucleotide sequence was treated as a clonotype, and MiTCR v1.1 was used to align the clonotypes to the IMGT TRB V, D and J references. The analysis was limited to V-J combinations with a frequency above 0.0001, which together covered approximately 99% of repertoires. A TCR clonal expansion and chaos score per V-J combination was defined as the ratio of F50 clonal expansion to chaos observed in the TCRdist matrix. Welch's t-statistics and random forest were used to narrow the features down to 10 to 15 V-J combinations, which were then fed into a naive Bayes classifier. Thyroid-blood repertoire similarity was quantified with the Morisita-Horn index. TCRdb itself trimmed the public reads at Q25 with fastp, ran MiXCR and retained productive beta chains. Merged by CDR3 protein, the rows form single entries marked with the most common genes and DNA. TCRdb's processing, not the study's, gives the V and J calls here. The sample table records 900,000 to 1,200,000 distinct CDR3 sequences; less than 45% of these occur just once. Of the sample, more than 9.5% falls within the top ten clones.

V sheds 3 bases and J sheds 8 bases, leaving 16 bases between their ends. The CDR3 spans 14 residues, from the cysteine through the phenylalanine. Of the read, only the CDR3 DNA is kept; its 42 bases are in frame from base 1. Based on the germline V gene, the CDR1 and CDR2 sequences are KGHSH and LQKENI. This clonotype was observed a few times. Its antigen target is currently unknown. No clone much larger than this one lies a single base away; base qualities are absent. Sequencing was performed on peripheral blood or thyroid tissue (not recorded which). The V and J segments used are TRBV18 and TRBJ1-2; TRBD1 is a possible D gene, resting on 5 matching bases. This sequence originates from an adult man with Graves' hyperthyroidism. The base sequence is TGTGCCAGCTCACCGCCACAGGCGGAGGGGGGCTACACCTTC. This translates into CASSPPQAEGGYTF.